This T cell receptor (beta chain) derives from a study of T cells in Graves' hyperthyroidism and ophthalmopathy. The wider study: Before treatment of any kind, peripheral blood was taken at initial diagnosis. General observations from the study: Blood also showed most of the thyroid clonotypes that were expanded above 0.001.

On this clonotype: The antigen is unknown.

Germline V gives CDR1 MDHEN, CDR2 SYDVKM. The CDR3 is 16 amino acids. V lost 6 bases to trimming and J lost 2 bases, with 19 bases between them. Amplified TCR beta CDR3 regions came from RNA transcripts. The study used the HTBI primer set for a first-round RT-PCR of the TCR CDR3. MiXCR was run by TCRdb on the multiplex PCR reads, yielding one entry per CDR3 protein. Among around 540,000 distinct CDR3 sequences, 15% to 20% were seen once, and the ten largest hold approximately 32%. The clonotype was recovered from a woman aged 30 to 39 with Graves' ophthalmopathy. Sequencing used blood. The J gene is TRBJ2-5, the V gene TRBV28; D might be TRBD1 or TRBD2, each matching 5 bases. CDR3 in DNA: TGTGCCAGCAGCCCCATCTCTAGCTGGGGGCAAGAGACCCAGTACTTC. Its translation: CASSPISSWGQETQYF.